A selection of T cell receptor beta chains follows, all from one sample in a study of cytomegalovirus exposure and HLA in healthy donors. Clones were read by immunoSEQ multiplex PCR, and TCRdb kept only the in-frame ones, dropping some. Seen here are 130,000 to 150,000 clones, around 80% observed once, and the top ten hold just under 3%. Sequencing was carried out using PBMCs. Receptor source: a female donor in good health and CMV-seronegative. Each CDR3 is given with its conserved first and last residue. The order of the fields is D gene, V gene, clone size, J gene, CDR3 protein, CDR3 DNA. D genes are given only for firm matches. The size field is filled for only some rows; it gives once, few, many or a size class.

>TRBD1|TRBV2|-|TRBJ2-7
CASSLDRARVDEQYF
TGTGCCAGCAGCTTGGACAGGGCAAGAGTAGACGAGCAGTACTTC
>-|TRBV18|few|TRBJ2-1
CASSLLGKANNEQFF
TGTGCCAGCTCACTCCTCGGGAAGGCAAACAATGAGCAGTTCTTC
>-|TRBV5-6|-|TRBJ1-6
CASSRTGSPYNSPLHF
TGTGCCAGCAGCCGAACAGGGAGTCCCTATAATTCACCCCTCCACTTT
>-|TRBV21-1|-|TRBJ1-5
CASSKEGEPQHF
TGTGCCAGCAGCAAAGAAGGGGAGCCCCAGCATTTT
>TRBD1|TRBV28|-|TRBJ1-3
CASSSPGTASGNTIYF
TGTGCCAGCAGTTCCCCCGGGACAGCCTCTGGAAACACCATATATTTT
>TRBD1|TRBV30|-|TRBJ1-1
CAWAGGQGGNTEAFF
TGTGCCTGGGCAGGGGGCCAAGGGGGGAACACTGAAGCTTTCTTT
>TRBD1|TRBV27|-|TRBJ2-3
CASSQRGRSFTDTQYF
TGTGCCAGCAGCCAAAGGGGGCGGAGCTTCACAGATACGCAGTATTTT
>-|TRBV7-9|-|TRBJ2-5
CASSLLLESETQYF
TGTGCCAGCAGCTTACTATTAGAGTCCGAGACCCAGTACTTC
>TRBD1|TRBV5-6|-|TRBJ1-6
CASRDRDSYNSPLHF
TGTGCCAGCAGAGACCGGGACAGCTATAATTCACCCCTCCACTTT
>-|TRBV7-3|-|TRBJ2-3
CASSLSGRPTDTQYF
TGTGCCAGCAGCTTATCAGGGCGCCCCACAGATACGCAGTATTTT
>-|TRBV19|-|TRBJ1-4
CATAAAGRNEKLFF
TGTGCCACCGCCGCCGCGGGGAGGAATGAAAAACTGTTTTTT
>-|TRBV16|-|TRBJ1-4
CASSQAMYRKEKLFF
TGTGCCAGCAGCCAAGCGATGTACAGGAAAGAAAAACTGTTTTTT
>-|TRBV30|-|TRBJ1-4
CAWSSGRDEKLFF
TGTGCCTGGAGTTCCGGGAGAGATGAAAAACTGTTTTTT
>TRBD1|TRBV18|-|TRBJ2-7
CASSPPDRGRYEQYF
TGTGCCAGCTCACCACCCGACAGGGGGCGGTACGAGCAGTACTTC
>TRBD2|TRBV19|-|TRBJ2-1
CASSMVAGERVEQFF
TGTGCCAGTAGTATGGTTGCGGGAGAGCGTGTTGAGCAGTTCTTC
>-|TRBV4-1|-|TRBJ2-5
CASSLTRQETQYF
TGCGCCAGCAGCCTGACACGTCAAGAGACCCAGTACTTC
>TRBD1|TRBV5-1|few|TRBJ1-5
CASSLAGGDQPQHF
TGCGCCAGCAGCTTGGCAGGGGGCGATCAGCCCCAGCATTTT
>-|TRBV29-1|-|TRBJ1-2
CSVGGHDGYTF
TGCAGCGTTGGAGGGCACGATGGCTACACCTTC
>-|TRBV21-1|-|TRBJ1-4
CASSKYKFGDRDEKLFF
TGTGCCAGCAGCAAATATAAGTTCGGGGACAGAGACGAAAAACTGTTTTTT
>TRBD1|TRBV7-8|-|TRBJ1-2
CASTPRRQGARYGYTF
TGTGCCAGCACCCCAAGGAGACAGGGTGCTCGCTATGGCTACACCTTC
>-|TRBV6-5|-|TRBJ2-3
CASSPSYSTDTQYF
TGTGCCAGCAGCCCCTCATACTCCACAGATACGCAGTATTTT
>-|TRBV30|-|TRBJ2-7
CAWSMEGPYEQYF
TGTGCCTGGAGCATGGAGGGCCCCTACGAGCAGTACTTC
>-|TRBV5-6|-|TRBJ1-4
CASSWLQGVHNEKLFF
TGTGCCAGCAGCTGGCTTCAAGGGGTCCATAATGAAAAACTGTTTTTT
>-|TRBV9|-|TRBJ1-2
CASSVAGEQIGYTF
TGTGCCAGCAGCGTAGCGGGTGAACAAATTGGCTACACCTTC
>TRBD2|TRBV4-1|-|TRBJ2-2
CATRREAGELFF
TGCGCTACTAGACGGGAGGCCGGGGAGCTGTTTTTT
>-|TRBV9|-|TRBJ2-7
CASSALDLQGEQYF
TGTGCCAGCAGCGCCTTGGACTTACAGGGCGAGCAGTACTTC
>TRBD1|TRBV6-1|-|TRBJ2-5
CASSARQGRSETQYF
TGTGCCAGCAGTGCCCGACAGGGGAGGTCAGAGACCCAGTACTTC
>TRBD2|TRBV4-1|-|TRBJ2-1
CASSQGGTSFHNEQFF
TGCGCCAGCAGCCAAGGGGGGACTAGCTTCCACAATGAGCAGTTCTTC
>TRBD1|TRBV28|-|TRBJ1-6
CASSIRDRGTPLHF
TGTGCCAGCAGTATCCGGGACAGGGGGACACCCCTCCACTTT
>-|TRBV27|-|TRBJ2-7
CASSWGGAHYEQYF
TGTGCCAGCAGTTGGGGCGGGGCCCACTACGAGCAGTACTTC
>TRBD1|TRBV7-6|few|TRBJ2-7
CASSLETGNNYEQYF
TGTGCCAGCAGCTTAGAGACAGGGAACAACTACGAGCAGTACTTC
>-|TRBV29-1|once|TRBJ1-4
CSVTGLNEKLFF
TGCAGCGTCACAGGCCTTAATGAAAAACTGTTTTTT
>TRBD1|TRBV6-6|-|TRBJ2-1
CASSYTRTGDEQFF
TGTGCCAGCAGTTACACAAGGACAGGCGATGAGCAGTTCTTC
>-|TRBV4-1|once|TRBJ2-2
CASSLGTGVYTGELFF
TGCGCCAGCAGCCTGGGAACGGGGGTTTACACCGGGGAGCTGTTTTTT
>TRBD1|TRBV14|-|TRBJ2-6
CASSPRTGGFSGANVLTF
TGTGCCAGCAGCCCGAGGACAGGGGGATTTTCTGGGGCCAACGTCCTGACTTTC